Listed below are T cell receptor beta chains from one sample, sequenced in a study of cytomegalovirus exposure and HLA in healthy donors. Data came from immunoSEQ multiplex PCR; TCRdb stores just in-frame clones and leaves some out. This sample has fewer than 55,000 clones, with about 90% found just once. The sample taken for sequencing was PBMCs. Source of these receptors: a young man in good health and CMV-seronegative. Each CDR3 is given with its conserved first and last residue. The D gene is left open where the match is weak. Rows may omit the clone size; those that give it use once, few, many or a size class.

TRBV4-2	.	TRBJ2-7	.	TGTGCCAGCAGCCCCGCGGGCGGCGAGCAGTACTTC	CASSPAGGEQYF
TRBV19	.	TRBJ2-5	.	TGTGCCAGTAGTATGAGTCGCAGGGAAGAGACCCAGTACTTC	CASSMSRREETQYF
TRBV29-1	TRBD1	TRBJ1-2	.	TGCAGCGCTCGTGGCGGACAGGGGAAATCGGGCGGCTACACCTTC	CSARGGQGKSGGYTF
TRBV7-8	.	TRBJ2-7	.	TGTGCCAGCAGCCCGAGTGGGGCTTCCTACGAGCAGTACTTC	CASSPSGASYEQYF
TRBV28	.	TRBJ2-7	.	TGTGCCAGCAGTGGCAGGGGCGGGTACGAGCAGTACTTC	CASSGRGGYEQYF
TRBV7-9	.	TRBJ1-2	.	TGTGCCAGCAGCTTGGAGGTTTTGTTGAACTATGGCTACACCTTC	CASSLEVLLNYGYTF
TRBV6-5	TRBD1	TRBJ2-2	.	TGTGCCAGCAGGGATAGGGGGCCCGACACCGGGGAGCTGTTTTTT	CASRDRGPDTGELFF
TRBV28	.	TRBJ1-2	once	TGTGCCAGCAGTTCAATCGGGGGGGGCCCCGTCTATGGCTACACCTTC	CASSSIGGGPVYGYTF
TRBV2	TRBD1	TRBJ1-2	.	TGTGCCAGCAGTAGGGACAGGGCTCGCGGCTACACCTTC	CASSRDRARGYTF
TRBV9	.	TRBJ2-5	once	TGTGCCAGCAGCGTAGGGACAGATCAAGAGACCCAGTACTTC	CASSVGTDQETQYF
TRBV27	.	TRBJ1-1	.	TGTGCCAGCACCTCCCTTACCCCGGGCACTGAAGCTTTCTTT	CASTSLTPGTEAFF
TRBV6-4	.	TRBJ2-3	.	TGTGCCAGCAGTGACGGTAGTGGAGCAGATACGCAGTATTTT	CASSDGSGADTQYF
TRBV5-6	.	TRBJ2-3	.	TGTGCCAGCAGCCGCATTTTAGGGCGGGGCACAGATACGCAGTATTTT	CASSRILGRGTDTQYF
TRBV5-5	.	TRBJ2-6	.	TGTGCCAGCAGCTTTGGCCCTGGGGCCAACGTCCTGACTTTC	CASSFGPGANVLTF
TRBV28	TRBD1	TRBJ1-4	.	TGTGCCAGCAGTTTGTTTACCGGGACAGGGGTTTTAAAGAATGAAAAACTGTTTTTT	CASSLFTGTGVLKNEKLFF
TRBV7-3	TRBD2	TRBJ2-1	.	TGTGCCAGCAGCTCGACTAGCGGCAATGAGCAGTTCTTC	CASSSTSGNEQFF
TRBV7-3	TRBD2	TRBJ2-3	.	TGTGCCAGCAGCCCGGGACTAGCGGGAACGGGGACAGATACGCAGTATTTT	CASSPGLAGTGTDTQYF
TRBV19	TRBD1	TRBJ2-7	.	TGTGCCAGTAGCCTACTCGGGACAGCAATCTCCGGGCAGTACTTC	CASSLLGTAISGQYF
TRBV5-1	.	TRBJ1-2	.	TGCGCCAGCAGCCCGGACAGCAACTATGGCTACACCTTC	CASSPDSNYGYTF
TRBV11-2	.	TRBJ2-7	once	TGTGCCAGCAGCTTAGAGGGCCAGTCCTACTACGAGCAGTACTTC	CASSLEGQSYYEQYF
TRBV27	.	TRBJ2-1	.	TGTGCCAGCAGTTCCCGGGGGTCCCGCTCCTACAATGAGCAGTTCTTC	CASSSRGSRSYNEQFF
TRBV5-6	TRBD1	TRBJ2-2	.	TGTGCCAGCAGCGGACAGGGGAGGAACACCGGGGAGCTGTTTTTT	CASSGQGRNTGELFF
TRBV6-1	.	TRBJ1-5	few	TGTGCCAGCAGTGAACAGGGGCCTCATCAGCCCCAGCATTTT	CASSEQGPHQPQHF
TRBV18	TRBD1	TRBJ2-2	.	TGTGCCAGCTCACCAACCGGACAGGACCTAAACACCGGGGAGCTGTTTTTT	CASSPTGQDLNTGELFF
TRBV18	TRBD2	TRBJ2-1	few	TGTGCCAGCTCGCCCTCAGCGGGACTAGCGGGAGGCTTCTCCTACAATGAGCAGTTCTTC	CASSPSAGLAGGFSYNEQFF
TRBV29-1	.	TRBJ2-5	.	TGCAGCGTTCTTGGGAGACAAGAGACCCAGTACTTC	CSVLGRQETQYF
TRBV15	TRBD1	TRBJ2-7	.	TGTGCCACCAGTTTACAGGGGAACTCGTACGAGCAGTACTTC	CATSLQGNSYEQYF
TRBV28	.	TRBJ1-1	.	TGTGCCAGCAGAAGTCCCTGGAGGACAGCTGAAGCTTTCTTT	CASRSPWRTAEAFF